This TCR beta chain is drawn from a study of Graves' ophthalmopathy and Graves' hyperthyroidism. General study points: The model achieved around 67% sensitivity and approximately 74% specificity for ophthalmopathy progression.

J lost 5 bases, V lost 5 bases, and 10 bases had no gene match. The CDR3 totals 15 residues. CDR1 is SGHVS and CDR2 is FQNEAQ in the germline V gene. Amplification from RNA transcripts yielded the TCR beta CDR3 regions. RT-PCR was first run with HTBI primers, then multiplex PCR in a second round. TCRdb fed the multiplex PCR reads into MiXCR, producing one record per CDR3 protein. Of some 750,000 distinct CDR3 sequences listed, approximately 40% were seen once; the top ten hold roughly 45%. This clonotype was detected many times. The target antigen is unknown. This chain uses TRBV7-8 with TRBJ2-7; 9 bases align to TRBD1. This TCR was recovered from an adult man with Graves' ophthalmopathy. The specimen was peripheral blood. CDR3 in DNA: TGTGCCAGCAGCGTAACGGGACAGGGCGGGGACGAGCAGTACTTC. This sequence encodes CASSVTGQGGDEQYF.